The entry that follows covers one T cell receptor (beta chain) sequence. Its antigen is not known. Researchers ran the PCR with 60 Vbeta and 13 Jbeta primers. Profiling relied on immunoSEQ multiplex PCR, and the TCRdb table lists in-frame clones only, not all of them. The sample holds 160,000 or so clones, around 84% seen once. These data belong to a study of cytomegalovirus exposure and HLA in healthy donors. Regarding the study as a whole: Immune exposure information available was restricted to CMV serostatus.

The sequenced sample was PBMCs. The clonotype was recovered from a woman between 18 and 29 years old in good health and CMV-seronegative.

CDR3 nucleotides: TGTGCCAGCAGTTCGACAGGACCCGCAACTAATGAAAAACTGTTTTTT. Encoded protein: CASSSTGPATNEKLFF. The V gene is TRBV28, the J gene TRBJ1-4; the D gene is possibly TRBD1 (6 bases). The CDR3 is made up of 16 amino acids. Trimming shortened V by 4 bases and J by 0 bases, and 12 bases separated the two germline ends. Germline loops: CDR1 MDHEN, CDR2 SYDVKM.